A single count supports the clone carrying this T cell receptor beta chain. Its antigen remains unidentified. The data belong to a study of cytomegalovirus exposure and HLA in healthy donors. The wider study: Genotyping of under 500 donors showed that about 84% belonged to the Caucasian-associated ancestry cluster. Study conclusions and caveats: Later analysis showed most CMV-associated TCR beta chains appearing HLA-restricted. Other equally common chains were less clonally expanded than HLA-associated TCR beta chains, a later analysis showed.

Unmatched junction bases numbered 2, after V lost 0 bases and J lost 0 bases. The CDR3 has 16 residues. Germline CDR1 and CDR2: LGHNA and YNFKEQ. PCR involved 60 Vbeta and 13 Jbeta primers. Generated by immunoSEQ multiplex PCR, the TCRdb table keeps only in-frame clones and is missing some. Of roughly 100,000 clones in the sample, 65% to 75% are singletons; the top ten hold approximately 10%. The sequence was collected from a middle-aged man in good health and CMV-seropositive. The chain combines TRBV4-2 with TRBJ2-1; TRBD2 matches 7 bases. Sequencing used PBMCs. Written as DNA, the CDR3 is TGTGCCAGCAGCCAAGATGCTAGCGGCTCCTACAATGAGCAGTTCTTC. It translates to CASSQDASGSYNEQFF.